This paragraph reports one T cell receptor (beta chain). V trimming: 5 bases; J trimming: 9 bases; junction bases outside the gene matches: 10. The CDR3 runs 15 residues. Germline CDR1 SGHTA, CDR2 FQGNSA. This sample was taken from a study of blood T cell repertoires in COVID-19. Assay used: immunoSEQ multiplex PCR; TCRdb lists only in-frame clones, some missing. The table shows 120,000 to 150,000 clones, with around nine tenths occurring only once. Sequenced input: peripheral blood. The chain uses TRBV7-2 and TRBJ1-6, with 7 bases that match TRBD1. The receptor was derived from a human donor in a cohort sampled during active COVID-19. As DNA, the CDR3 is TGTGCCAGCAGCCTACGACAGGGTGAGAGTTCACCCCTCCACTTT. It yields the protein CASSLRQGESSPLHF.